This TCR beta chain comes out of a study of T cells in Graves' hyperthyroidism and ophthalmopathy. Amplified TCR beta CDR3 regions came from RNA transcripts. Carried out on the TCR CDR3, a first-round RT-PCR used the HTBI primer set. One entry per CDR3 protein, called by TCRdb with MiXCR from the multiplex PCR reads. The sample includes about 520,000 distinct CDR3 sequences, approximately 24% of them seen just once. Whole-study results and caveats: Separating ophthalmopathy from stable hyperthyroidism was achieved by a 13 V-J model.

V lost 4 bases and J lost 2; bases outside the gene matches: 5. Germline V CDR1 and CDR2: MNHEY, SVGAGI. This CDR3 spans 14 amino acids. This clonotype was counted ten times or more. Its antigen remains unknown. This receptor was identified in a woman under 40 with Graves' ophthalmopathy. V and J are TRBV6-5 and TRBJ2-7; the match to TRBD1 covers 7 bases. Sequencing input: blood. CDR3 residues: CASSWDSPTYEQYF. The CDR3 DNA reads as TGTGCCAGCAGTTGGGACAGTCCCACCTACGAGCAGTACTTC.